Listed here are 28 T cell receptor beta chains from one sample, sequenced in a study of T cells in women clearing cervical HPV infection. Clones were read by immunoSEQ multiplex PCR, and TCRdb kept only the in-frame ones, dropping some. Here the sample table reports about 36,000 clones. The sequencing sample was made of blood buffy coat. The source is a woman aged 18 to 75 with a cervical HPV16 infection that either progressed to CIN3+ or cleared (not recorded which).

Turning to this clone: The read finishes 3 residues shy of the CDR3 end, and the germline J gene is used to complete it. The chain combines TRBV5-8 with TRBJ1-2; possible D gene TRBD1, 6 bases. Looked up from germline, CDR1 is SGHTS and CDR2 is YDEGEE. The CDR3 contains 15 residues. V was pared by 3 bases and J by 4 bases, with 16 bases between. CDR3 DNA (partial): TGTGCCAGCAGCTATGAACAGGGAGGGGTCTATGGC. Protein product: CASSYEQGGVYG. In full, the CDR3 reads CASSYEQGGVYGYTF. The full variable domain, with the rest looked up from reference TRBV5-8 and TRBJ1-2, is EAGVTQSPTHLIKTRGQQATLRCSPISGHTSVYWYQQALGLGLQFLLWYDEGEERNRGNFPPRFSGRQFPNYSSELNVNALELEDSALYLCASSYEQGGVYGYTFGSGTRLTVV.

Turning to this clone: The CDR3 end lies 3 residues beyond the end of the read and is filled in from the germline J gene. V gene TRBV6-2 or TRBV6-3 combines with J gene TRBJ1-5; D might be TRBD1 (6 bases). The CDR3 runs to 15 residues. In germline, CDR1 is MNHEY, CDR2 SVGEGT. V was clipped by 2 bases and J by 4 bases, with 12 bases between them. Here the CDR3 reads CASSYRGQGNQPQHF. The DNA read from the CDR3 is TGTGCCAGCAGTTACCGAGGGCAGGGGAATCAGCCC.

Concerning this clone itself: Sequencing ends 3 residues short of the CDR3 end; the germline J gene provides the rest. The chain uses TRBV18 and TRBJ1-2; maybe TRBD1 (5 bases). CDR1 and CDR2 from the germline V gene are KGHSH and LQKENI. The CDR3 runs 13 residues. The covered CDR3 bases are TGTGCCAGCTCACCGGGGCAGGGAGACGGC. Its protein is CASSPGQGDG. In full, the CDR3 is CASSPGQGDGYTF. Full variable domain (outside the CDR3, taken from reference TRBV18 and TRBJ1-2): NAGVMQNPRHLVRRRGQEARLRCSPMKGHSHVYWYRQLPEEGLKFMVYLQKENIIDESGMPKERFSAEFPKEGPSILRIQQVVRGDSAAYFCASSPGQGDGYTFGSGTRLTVV.

The CDR3 sequence: CASSPEVGDTEAFF. The covered CDR3 bases are TGTGCCAGCAGTCCGGAGGTCGGGGACACTGAA. This rearrangement joins TRBV12-3 or TRBV12-4 to TRBJ1-1, with D unresolved. The sequenced fragment ends 3 residues before the CDR3 boundary, so the rest is inferred from the germline J gene. The ends were cut back, 5 bases at V and 3 bases at J, with 13 bases in the middle. The CDR3 runs to 14 residues.

On this clone: The junction shows a germline mismatch at one end, possibly a read error. The read terminates 3 residues ahead of where the CDR3 ends, so the germline J gene completes it. J is TRBJ2-3 and V is TRBV4-2; 9 bases map to TRBD2. The CDR3 sequence is 18 residues long. Per germline, CDR1 LGHNA and CDR2 YNFKEQ. This CDR3 reads CASSQEVSSGAITDTQYF. The DNA read from the CDR3 is TGCGCCAGCAGCCAAGAGGTGTCTAGCGGGGCTATCACAGATACG.

With regard to this clone: The read gets to within 3 residues of the CDR3 end, and the germline J gene fills in the rest. V is TRBV20-1 and J is TRBJ2-2; a weak D match, TRBD1 (5 bases). The CDR3 is 14 amino acids. Germline loops: CDR1 DFQATT, CDR2 SNEGSKA (reference sequence). V shed 6 bases and J shed 4 bases, with 15 bases lying between them. The CDR3 DNA, read in part, is TGCAGTGCCAGACCTGACAGAGCCACCGGGGAG. Translated, it gives CSARPDRATGE. The entire CDR3 protein is CSARPDRATGELFF.

A note on this clone: The read falls 3 residues short of the CDR3 end, and the missing part is taken from the germline J gene. The chain joins TRBV19 to TRBJ1-2; 9 bases are shared with TRBD1. The CDR3 sequence is 14 residues long. Germline V CDR1 and CDR2: LNHDA, SQIVND (reference sequence). The sequenced part of the CDR3 DNA is TGTGCCAGTAATCCGGGACAGGGTACCTACGAC. It encodes CASNPGQGTYD. The CDR3 in its entirety is CASNPGQGTYDYTF.

Remarks on this clone: The CDR3 is cut off 3 residues early in the read; its end comes from the germline J gene. V is TRBV7-3 and J is TRBJ2-6, with D perhaps TRBD2 (5 bases). Germline lookup yields CDR1 SGHTA and CDR2 FQGTGA. V was pared by 2 bases and J by 2 bases, with 7 bases between. This CDR3 region has 15 residues. The sequenced CDR3 bases are TGTGCCAGCAGCTTATCGACTACTGGGGCCAACGTC. It is translated as CASSLSTTGANV. The full CDR3 protein is CASSLSTTGANVLTF.

Remarks on this clone: The DNA ends 3 residues before the CDR3 does, and the rest of the CDR3 is filled in from the germline J gene. V and J are TRBV7-9 and TRBJ1-1; the D is unclear. Germline V gives CDR1 SEHNR, CDR2 FQNEAQ (reference sequence). This CDR3 is built from 12 residues. The sequenced CDR3 bases are TGTGCCAGCAGCTTAGTCACAGACGAA. It is translated as CASSLVTDE. The full CDR3 is CASSLVTDEAFF.

Turning to this clone: The read stops 3 residues short of the end of the CDR3; the missing end is completed from the germline J gene. This rearrangement joins TRBV6-1 to TRBJ1-1, with D perhaps matching TRBD1 (6 bases). The CDR3 consists of 17 residues. The ends were cut back, 1 base at V and 0 bases at J, with 15 bases in the middle. Looked up from germline, CDR1 is MNHNS and CDR2 is SASEGT. CDR3 DNA (partial): TGTGCCAGCAGTGAAGTCAGGAAGGGGGAGCTGAACACTGAA. As protein: CASSEVRKGELNTE. The complete CDR3 sequence is CASSEVRKGELNTEAFF.

As concerns this clone: With the read ending 3 residues before the CDR3 end, the germline J gene is used to fill in that end. This rearrangement joins TRBV12-5 to TRBJ2-1; possibly TRBD2 for D (6 bases). This CDR3 comprises 14 residues. V was trimmed by 7 bases and J by 1 base, leaving 11 bases between them. Germline V gene data show CDR1 as LGHNT and CDR2 as FRNRAP. The CDR3 is CASAGDFSYNEQFF. CDR3 DNA (partial): TGTGCTAGTGCCGGGGACTTTTCCTACAATGAG.

On this clone itself: The read finishes 3 residues shy of the CDR3 end, and the germline J gene is used to complete it. The chain is built from TRBV11-2 and TRBJ1-6, with 7 bases lining up with TRBD1. CDR3 size: 14 residues. The germline V gene has CDR1 SGHAT and CDR2 FQNNGV. V dropped 6 bases and J dropped 7; count of bases not matched to a gene: 6. The chain's CDR3 is CASRPDRVNSPLHF. The CDR3 bases that were read are TGTGCCAGCAGACCTGACAGGGTGAATTCACCC.

Turning to this clone: The read ends 3 residues early relative to the CDR3; the germline J gene fills the gap. This chain connects TRBV5-4 to TRBJ2-1; tentative D call: TRBD1 (5 bases). This CDR3 comprises 13 residues. Germline V gene lookup returns CDR1 SGHNT and CDR2 YYREEE (reference sequence). The V gene lost 0 bases and the J gene lost 6 bases, with 7 bases spanning the gap. The sequenced part of the CDR3 DNA is TGTGCCAGCAGCTTGGAAGGGGCCAATGAG. This sequence encodes CASSLEGANE. The CDR3 reads in full as CASSLEGANEQFF.

About this clone: The CDR3 end is not reached by the read, which stops 3 residues before it; the germline J gene fills it in. The rearrangement links TRBV28 to TRBJ1-5; 7 bases fit TRBD1. V lost 8 bases and J lost 6; bases outside the gene matches: 1. CDR1 and CDR2 (germline): MDHEN, SYDVKM. This CDR3 is built from 11 residues. The sequenced CDR3 bases are TGTGCCAGCGGGACAGTTCAGCCC. Translated: CASGTVQP. The entire CDR3 is CASGTVQPQHF.

For this clone: The read ends 3 residues before the CDR3 terminus; that terminus is restored from the germline J gene. The same CDR3 arises from other DNA sequences in this sample as well. This rearrangement joins TRBV18 to TRBJ1-2; D is uncertain. CDR1 is KGHSH, CDR2 LQKENI, per germline. The CDR3 is made up of 18 amino acids. The CDR3 loop reads CASSPPWSGRSSYNDYTF. CDR3 bases read: TGTGCCAGCTCACCTCCTTGGAGCGGGAGGAGCTCCTACAATGAC.

To note about this clone: The CDR3 end falls 3 residues outside the read, so it is completed with the germline J gene. This rearrangement joins TRBV18 to TRBJ2-3; D is uncertain. The germline V gene encodes CDR1 KGHSH and CDR2 LQKENI. This CDR3 contains 13 residues. The covered CDR3 bases are TGTGCCAGCTCACCAGGTAGCAATCAGCCG. As protein: CASSPGSNQP. The entire CDR3 reads CASSPGSNQPQYF.

The CDR3 bases that were read are TGTGCCAGTAGTATTCTTGGGGGGATTAGCAATCAGCCC. Amino acids: CASSILGGISNQP. The full CDR3 protein reads CASSILGGISNQPQHF. The V and J genes are TRBV19 and TRBJ1-5; D is perhaps TRBD1 (5 bases). The read ends 3 residues early relative to the CDR3; the germline J gene fills the gap. Germline CDR1 reads LNHDA; CDR2 reads SQIVND (reference sequence). There are 16 residues in the CDR3. Trimming cost V 3 bases and J 0 bases, with 12 bases left between them.

For this clone: The DNA ends 3 residues before the CDR3 does, and the rest of the CDR3 is filled in from the germline J gene. The V and J genes are TRBV20-1 and TRBJ1-2, with a weak D call TRBD1 (6 bases). Germline lookup yields CDR1 DFQATT and CDR2 SNEGSKA (reference sequence). V was clipped by 6 bases and J by 2 bases, with 16 bases between them. CDR3 length: 14 amino acids. The CDR3 loop reads CSAKQGAGNYGYTF. CDR3 DNA, as far as it was read: TGCAGTGCAAAACAGGGAGCGGGGAACTATGGC.

A remark on this clone: The DNA ends 3 residues before the CDR3 does, and the rest of the CDR3 is filled in from the germline J gene. The V gene is TRBV6-1, the J gene TRBJ2-3; 9 bases map to TRBD2. Losses at the gene ends were 3 bases for V and 5 bases for J; bases not matched to a gene: 3. CDR1 MNHNS and CDR2 SASEGT come from the germline V gene. The CDR3 loop spans 14 amino acids. Partial CDR3 DNA: TGTGCCAGCAGTGAGGGGCGGGGGGGAGATACG. Protein product: CASSEGRGGDT. The CDR3 in its entirety is CASSEGRGGDTQYF.

Turning to this clone: The read ends 3 residues shy of where the CDR3 ends; the end is completed using the germline J gene. In the same sample, other DNA sequences code for this CDR3. The chain carries TRBV5-1 and TRBJ1-3; 8 positions match TRBD1. The V segment lost 2 bases and the J segment 3 bases; nucleotides outside the gene matches: 4. The CDR3 totals 15 residues. CDR1 is SGHRS, CDR2 YFSETQ, per germline. The chain's CDR3 is CASSLQGVYGNTIYF. The part of the CDR3 DNA that was read is TGCGCCAGCAGCTTACAGGGGGTGTATGGAAACACC.

Regarding this clone: The CDR3 goes on 3 residues after the read ends, and that part is filled in from the germline J gene. The rearrangement joins TRBV2 to TRBJ2-2, with D possibly matching TRBD1 (6 bases). Per the germline V gene, CDR1 is SNHLY and CDR2 is FYNNEI. There are 18 residues in the CDR3. Trimming stripped 1 base from V and 0 bases from J, with 15 bases between. The sequenced CDR3 bases are TGTGCCAGCAGTGAAGTGGCAGGGGTCTCCCCGAACACCGGGGAG. It is translated as CASSEVAGVSPNTGE. The complete CDR3 protein is CASSEVAGVSPNTGELFF.

Turning to this clone: From the germline J gene comes the end of the CDR3, since the read stops 3 residues before it. The chain combines TRBV2 with TRBJ2-7, with 7 positions matching TRBD1. V dropped 5 bases and J dropped 3; count of bases not matched to a gene: 4. CDR3 length: 13 amino acids. The germline CDR1 and CDR2 sequences are SNHLY and FYNNEI. CDR3 in amino acids: CASSTGEFYEQYF. The sequenced part of the CDR3 DNA is TGTGCCAGCAGTACAGGGGAATTCTACGAG. Full variable domain (remainder filled in from reference TRBV2 and TRBJ2-7): EPEVTQTPSHQVTQMGQEVILRCVPISNHLYFYWYRQILGQKVEFLVSFYNNEISEKSEIFDDQFSVERPDGSNFTLKIRSTKLEDSAMYFCASSTGEFYEQYFGPGTRLTVT.

As for this clone: The CDR3 goes on 3 residues after the read ends, and that part is filled in from the germline J gene. This chain uses TRBV28 with TRBJ1-5; TRBD1 aligns across 12 bases. The CDR3 extends over 15 amino acids. V shed 7 bases and J 7 bases; nucleotides not matched to a gene: 8. Germline V CDR1 and CDR2: MDHEN, SYDVKM. CDR3 residues: CASTPGQGAGQPQHF. CDR3 DNA (partial): TGTGCCAGCACCCCGGGACAGGGGGCAGGGCAGCCC.

With respect to this clone: With the read ending 3 residues before the CDR3 end, the germline J gene is used to fill in that end. The V and J genes are TRBV6-1 and TRBJ1-2, with TRBD1 identical over 7 bases. Germline CDR1 and CDR2: MNHNS and SASEGT. The CDR3 contains 15 residues. V lost 1 base and J lost 5; bases outside the gene matches: 7. The CDR3 DNA, read in part, is TGTGCCAGCAGTGAAGTTAGAGGGGGCGCATATGGC. As protein: CASSEVRGGAYG. The full CDR3 reads CASSEVRGGAYGYTF.

For this clone: The observed sequence ends 3 residues before the CDR3 terminus, with the missing tail filled in from the germline J gene. V gene TRBV19 combines with J gene TRBJ1-6, with 9 bases that match TRBD1. There are 15 residues in the CDR3. Germline V lookup: CDR1 LNHDA, CDR2 SQIVND (reference sequence). Trimming cost V 7 bases and J 9 bases; bases outside gene matches: 10. The part of the CDR3 DNA that was read is TGTGCCAGTAAGCCGGGACAGGGCGAAAGTTCACCC. Its protein is CASKPGQGESSP. Given in full, the CDR3 is CASKPGQGESSPLHF.

A note on this clone: The CDR3 end falls 3 residues outside the read, so it is completed with the germline J gene. Other DNA variants within this sample encode the same CDR3. The chain links TRBV18 to TRBJ1-2; D is unclear. The CDR3 runs to 16 residues. CDR1 and CDR2 from the germline V gene are KGHSH and LQKENI. CDR3 bases read: TGTGCCAGCTCACCTCCGGACTATCTAGCCAAAAACATC. The encoded protein is CASSPPDYLAKNI. The CDR3 reads in full as CASSPPDYLAKNIYTF.

This clone is labeled medium-sized based on frequency. The CDR3 is cut off 3 residues early in the read; its end comes from the germline J gene. The V call is TRBV29-1, the J call TRBJ2-2, with D perhaps TRBD2 (5 bases). Trimming took 1 base from V and 1 from J, leaving 7 bases between them. The CDR3 is 14 amino acids. Germline CDR1 reads SQVTM; CDR2 reads ANQGSEA. The CDR3 region is CSVEGRVNTGELFF. The sequenced part of the CDR3 DNA is TGCAGCGTTGAAGGGCGGGTGAACACCGGGGAG.

A remark on this clone: Read data end 3 residues before the CDR3 end; the end is taken from the germline J gene. This chain links TRBV5-1 with TRBJ2-1, with TRBD1 as a possible D gene (7 bases). Germline V lookup: CDR1 SGHRS, CDR2 YFSETQ. The ends were cut back, 4 bases at V and 7 bases at J, with 18 bases in the middle. The CDR3 spans 15 residues. The CDR3 region is CASSRGQEGTNEQFF. The part of the CDR3 DNA that was read is TGCGCCAGCAGCCGCGGACAGGAGGGTACTAATGAG.